These 21 T cell receptor beta chains share one sample of origin, sequenced in a study of CD8 T cells in Susac syndrome. The RNA, about 0.45 to 1 ug, was put through reverse transcription using random hexamers. A single record per CDR3 protein comes from TCRdb applying MiXCR to the immunoSEQ multiplex PCR reads. This sample has 300,000 to 350,000 distinct CDR3 sequences, with 92% found just once. Specimen: CD4+ T cells from PBMCs. These receptors were obtained from a human donor with multiple sclerosis.

V is TRBV18 and J is TRBJ1-1; TRBD1 might be the D (5 bases). CDR1 KGHSH and CDR2 LQKENI come from the germline V gene. V lost 3 bases to trimming and J lost 1 base, with 12 bases between them. The CDR3 sequence is 15 residues long. This CDR3 is CASSPQIDRNTEAFF. CDR3 in DNA: TGTGCCAGCTCACCGCAAATCGACAGGAACACTGAAGCTTTCTTT.

The chain combines TRBV5-1 with TRBJ2-5, with TRBD2 matching over 9 bases. With 0 bases clipped from V and 4 bases from J, the junction kept 7 bases outside the gene matches. The length of the CDR3 is 16 residues. Germline V CDR1 and CDR2: SGHRS, YFSETQ. CDR3 sequence: CASSLGSGLARETQYF. The CDR3 DNA sequence: TGCGCCAGCAGCTTGGGGTCGGGACTAGCCCGAGAGACCCAGTACTTC.

As DNA, the CDR3 is TGTGCCAGCAGCCTTAGCGGGAGGTTCGCCGGGGAGCTGTTTTTT. It yields the protein CASSLSGRFAGELFF. V usage is TRBV7-3 and J usage is TRBJ2-2; 10 bases fit TRBD2. In germline, CDR1 is SGHTA, CDR2 FQGTGA. The V segment lost 5 bases and the J segment 6 bases; nucleotides outside the gene matches: 6. The CDR3 runs to 15 residues. The entire variable domain, with the rest obtained from reference TRBV7-3 and TRBJ2-2, is as follows: GAGVSQTPSNKVTEKGKYVELRCDPISGHTALYWYRQSLGQGPEFLIYFQGTGAADDSGLPNDRFFAVRPEGSVSTLKIQRTERGDSAVYLCASSLSGRFAGELFFGEGSRLTVL.

This chain links TRBV2 with TRBJ1-4; the D gene is possibly TRBD1 (6 bases). Germline V lookup: CDR1 SNHLY, CDR2 FYNNEI. The V gene lost 6 bases and the J gene lost 8 bases, with 13 bases spanning the gap. The CDR3 has 13 amino acids. The CDR3, as DNA: TGTGCCAGCAGCTACAGGGTTCAAGAAAAACTGTTTTTT. Translated, it gives CASSYRVQEKLFF.

The chain is built from TRBV7-2 and TRBJ2-5, with unresolved D. Trimming pared 4 bases from V and 0 bases from J, leaving 9 bases between. The CDR3 has 14 amino acids. Germline CDR1 is SGHTA and CDR2 is FQGNSA. CDR3 DNA: TGTGCCAGCAGCTCGAGATACAACCAAGAGACCCAGTACTTC. This encodes CASSSRYNQETQYF.

The chain links TRBV2 to TRBJ2-7; D call uncertain. The CDR3 has 11 amino acids. The ends were cut back, 4 bases at V and 1 base at J, with 2 bases in the middle. The germline V gene has CDR1 SNHLY and CDR2 FYNNEI. CDR3 nucleotides: TGTGCCAGCAGTGCATCCTACGAGCAGTACTTC. Translating it yields CASSASYEQYF.

The CDR3 here is CASSQAGQIYGYTF. In DNA, the CDR3 is TGTGCCAGCAGCCAAGCTGGACAGATCTATGGCTACACCTTC. The V gene is TRBV7-2, the J gene TRBJ1-2; D is possibly TRBD1 (6 bases). V lost 5 bases to trimming and J lost 4 bases, with 14 bases between them. The germline V gene encodes CDR1 SGHTA and CDR2 FQGNSA. The CDR3 is 14 amino acids.

This sequence joins TRBV5-1 and TRBJ2-3; D is unclear. CDR3 length: 14 residues. Germline lookup yields CDR1 SGHRS and CDR2 YFSETQ. The V and J ends lost 4 bases and 3 bases respectively, with 12 bases between them. The CDR3 loop reads CASSDAVLTDTQYF. In nucleotides, the CDR3 is TGCGCCAGCAGCGACGCGGTACTGACAGATACGCAGTATTTT.

The V gene is TRBV20-1, the J gene TRBJ2-1; possible D gene TRBD2, 5 bases. Germline loops: CDR1 DFQATT, CDR2 SNEGSKA (reference sequence). This CDR3 region has 14 residues. The ends were cut back, 3 bases at V and 9 bases at J, with 18 bases in the middle. The CDR3 coding sequence is TGCAGTGCTAGCTATACGCTAGCCTCGGGTGAGCAGTTCTTC. Amino acids: CSASYTLASGEQFF.

This clonotype was observed a few times. The chain uses TRBV7-9 and TRBJ2-1; possibly TRBD2 for D (5 bases). The CDR3 runs to 12 residues. From germline, CDR1 is SEHNR and CDR2 FQNEAQ (reference sequence). The ends were cut back, 5 bases at V and 10 bases at J, with 12 bases in the middle. The CDR3 here is CASSPTTFEQFF. The CDR3, as DNA: TGTGCCAGCAGCCCGACTACCTTCGAGCAGTTCTTC.

V gene TRBV2 combines with J gene TRBJ1-1; D is ambiguous. V lost 8 bases to trimming and J lost 0 bases, with 16 bases between them. The CDR3 length is 15 residues. Germline lookup yields CDR1 SNHLY and CDR2 FYNNEI. The CDR3, as DNA: TGTGCCAGCCACTATACCTTTTTGGTGAACACTGAAGCTTTCTTT. This sequence encodes CASHYTFLVNTEAFF.

This clonotype was counted a single time. The chain combines TRBV5-1 with TRBJ2-1, with D possibly matching TRBD2 (5 bases). This CDR3 region has 16 residues. V shed 4 bases and J shed 0 bases, with 14 bases lying between them. CDR1 SGHRS and CDR2 YFSETQ come from the germline V gene. CDR3 sequence reads: CASSLPTGSSYNEQFF. In DNA, the CDR3 is TGCGCCAGCAGCCTCCCGACGGGAAGCTCCTACAATGAGCAGTTCTTC.

The rearrangement joins TRBV30 to TRBJ1-4; the match to TRBD1 covers 8 bases. The V segment lost 4 bases and the J segment 10 bases; nucleotides outside the gene matches: 11. Germline CDR1 is GTSNPN and CDR2 is SVGIG (reference sequence). This CDR3 is built from 14 residues. The CDR3 coding sequence is TGTGCCTGGACCGACTTCGGGACAGGTGGAAAACTGTTTTTT. Its protein is CAWTDFGTGGKLFF.

The chain employs TRBV20-1 and TRBJ2-3, with D possibly TRBD2 on 5 matching bases. Per germline, CDR1 DFQATT and CDR2 SNEGSKA (reference sequence). CDR3 length equals 14 residues. V lost 4 bases and J lost 4, with 15 bases in between. The CDR3 protein is CSAKEWERSDTQYF. In nucleotides, the CDR3 is TGCAGTGCTAAGGAGTGGGAGAGGTCAGATACGCAGTATTTT.

The table lists this clonotype with a count of one. CDR3 amino acids: CASTPGSSYNEQFF. The CDR3 DNA is TGTGCCAGCACCCCCGGTAGCAGCTACAATGAGCAGTTCTTC. The chain combines TRBV12-3 or TRBV12-4 with TRBJ2-1; D not certain. V was cut by 7 bases and J by 3 bases, with 13 bases left in between. The CDR3 is made up of 14 amino acids.

This chain connects TRBV4-2 to TRBJ2-7; D gene uncertain. Germline values: CDR1 LGHNA, CDR2 YNFKEQ. CDR3 length equals 14 residues. Trimming took off 5 bases at V and 0 bases at J, with 11 bases between the two ends. The CDR3 region has the DNA TGTGCCAGCAGCAAGCAACAGTACTCCTACGAGCAGTACTTC. Protein sequence: CASSKQQYSYEQYF.

The gene calls are TRBV12-3 or TRBV12-4 and TRBJ1-2; D is uncertain. With 2 bases removed from V and 0 bases from J, the gap between germline ends came to 10 bases. This CDR3 spans 15 amino acids. The chain's CDR3 is CASSLWEMTNYGYTF. CDR3 nucleotides: TGTGCCAGCAGTTTATGGGAGATGACTAACTATGGCTACACCTTC.

The chain couples TRBV20-1 to TRBJ2-3, with 11 bases fitting TRBD2. The CDR3 sequence is 16 residues long. In germline, CDR1 is DFQATT, CDR2 SNEGSKA (reference sequence). Losses at the gene ends were 1 base for V and 4 bases for J; bases not matched to a gene: 7. Here the CDR3 DNA reads TGCAGTGCTAGAGTCCAGACTAGCGGGATCCCAGATACGCAGTATTTT. Its protein product is CSARVQTSGIPDTQYF.

The rearrangement joins TRBV11-2 to TRBJ2-1, with 9 bases aligning to TRBD2. The CDR3 covers 16 residues. Trimming cost V 5 bases and J 6 bases; bases outside gene matches: 11. Germline V gene sequence: CDR1 SGHAT, CDR2 FQNNGV. Here the CDR3 DNA reads TGTGCCAGCAGCCAAAGACTAGCGGATAAGGCCAATGAGCAGTTCTTC. Translating gives CASSQRLADKANEQFF.

J is TRBJ2-4 and V is TRBV12-5; TRBD1 aligns across 10 bases. J lost 4 bases, V lost 0 bases, and 6 bases had no gene match. The CDR3 length is 17 residues. CDR1 is LGHNT, CDR2 FRNRAP, per germline. The CDR3 DNA sequence: TGTGCTAGTGGTTTGGTAACCGACAGGGGGCTTAAAAACATTCAGTACTTC. As protein: CASGLVTDRGLKNIQYF.

The chain has TRBV5-1 and TRBJ1-6; TRBD1 might be the D (6 bases). Per the germline V gene, CDR1 is SGHRS and CDR2 is YFSETQ. The ends were cut back, 0 bases at V and 10 bases at J, with 14 bases in the middle. This CDR3 has 15 residues. CDR3 DNA sequence: TGCGCCAGCAGCTTGGACAGGGCCCAAAGGTCACCCCTCCACTTT. Encoded protein: CASSLDRAQRSPLHF.